A selection of T cell receptor beta chains follows, all from one sample in a study of T cells in tumors and immune-related adverse events. Clones were read by immunoSEQ multiplex PCR, and TCRdb kept only the in-frame ones, dropping some. This table has fewer than 25,000 clones, around nine tenths appearing once. This specimen was lymph node tissue, taken from a patient treated with anti-PD-1 therapy. The origin of the receptors is a female donor with metastatic renal cell carcinoma. Each CDR3 is given with its conserved first and last residue. Each record gives: clone size, CDR3 length, V gene, D gene, J gene, CDR3 protein, CDR3 DNA. The D gene is left open where the match is weak. Not every row has a clone size; where given, it reads once, few, many or a size class.

>.|18|TRBV7-2|.|TRBJ2-2
CASSLERRSPAHTGELFF
TGTGCCAGCAGCTTAGAAAGACGATCCCCGGCACACACCGGGGAGCTGTTTTTT
>.|14|TRBV28|TRBD1|TRBJ2-5
CASSHTGGQETQYF
TGTGCCAGCAGTCACACAGGGGGCCAAGAGACCCAGTACTTC
>once|14|TRBV30|TRBD2|TRBJ2-7
CAWSLGLADYEQYF
TGTGCCTGGAGCTTGGGACTAGCGGACTACGAGCAGTACTTC
>.|19|TRBV2|TRBD2|TRBJ2-1
CASSEWSTSGGSSYNEQFF
TGTGCCAGCAGTGAATGGTCAACTAGCGGGGGCAGCTCCTACAATGAGCAGTTCTTC
>.|11|TRBV7-2|.|TRBJ2-3
CASSFTDTQYF
TGTGCCAGCAGCTTCACAGATACGCAGTATTTT
>.|13|TRBV6-5|.|TRBJ1-3
CASSPHSGNTIYF
TGTGCCAGCAGCCCCCACTCTGGAAACACCATATATTTT
>.|15|TRBV7-8|TRBD1|TRBJ1-6
CASSRRWDRGSPLHF
TGTGCCAGCAGCCGCAGATGGGACAGAGGTTCACCCCTCCACTTT
>.|13|TRBV7-2|TRBD2|TRBJ2-3
CASGLAGSDTQYF
TGTGCCAGCGGACTAGCGGGTTCGGATACGCAGTATTTT
>.|15|TRBV7-9|.|TRBJ2-7
CASSRDAFSAYEQYF
TGTGCCAGCAGCCGGGACGCCTTCTCCGCCTACGAGCAGTACTTC
>.|14|TRBV28|.|TRBJ2-5
CASSSPGSQETQYF
TGTGCCAGCAGTTCGCCGGGGAGTCAAGAGACCCAGTACTTC
>.|15|TRBV19|TRBD1|TRBJ2-1
CASSAGQGSYNEQFF
TGTGCCAGTAGTGCAGGACAGGGGTCCTACAATGAGCAGTTCTTC
>few|15|TRBV9|.|TRBJ2-2
CASADSGLNTGELFF
TGTGCCAGCGCGGACAGCGGGCTGAACACCGGGGAGCTGTTTTTT
>.|14|TRBV6-4|.|TRBJ1-2
CASSAGGSYGGYTF
TGTGCCAGCAGCGCCGGGGGGTCCTATGGGGGCTACACCTTC
>.|13|TRBV2|.|TRBJ1-5
CASLQGLGQPQHF
TGTGCCAGCCTACAGGGTTTGGGTCAGCCCCAGCATTTT
>.|13|TRBV30|TRBD1|TRBJ2-3
CASGDRGADTQYF
TGTGCCTCAGGGGACAGGGGTGCAGATACGCAGTATTTT
>.|15|TRBV2|TRBD1|TRBJ1-2
CASSRTPTGDASYTF
TGTGCCAGCAGTCGAACGCCTACAGGGGACGCGAGCTACACCTTC
>.|12|TRBV4-1|.|TRBJ2-7
CASSDSGPRRYF
TGCGCCAGCAGCGACAGCGGCCCGCGTAGGTACTTC
>.|12|TRBV2|.|TRBJ2-7
CASSVQGYEQYF
TGTGCCAGCAGTGTTCAGGGCTACGAGCAGTACTTC